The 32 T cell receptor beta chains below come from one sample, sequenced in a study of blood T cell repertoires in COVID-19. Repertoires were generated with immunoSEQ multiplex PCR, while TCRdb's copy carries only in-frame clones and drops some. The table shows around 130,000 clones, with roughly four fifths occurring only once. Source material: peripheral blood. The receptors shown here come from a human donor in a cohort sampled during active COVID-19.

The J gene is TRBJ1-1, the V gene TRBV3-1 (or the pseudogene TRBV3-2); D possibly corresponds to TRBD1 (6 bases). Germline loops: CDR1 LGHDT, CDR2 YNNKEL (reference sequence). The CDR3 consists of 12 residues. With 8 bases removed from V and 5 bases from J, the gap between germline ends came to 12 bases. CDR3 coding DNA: TGTGCCAGCGGAGAGGGGGGGACTGAAGCTTTCTTT. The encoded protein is CASGEGGTEAFF.

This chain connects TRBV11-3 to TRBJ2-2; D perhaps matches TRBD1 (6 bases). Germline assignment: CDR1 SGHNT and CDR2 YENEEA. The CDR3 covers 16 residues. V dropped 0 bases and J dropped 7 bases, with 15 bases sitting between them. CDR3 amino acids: CASSLDVGARGGELFF. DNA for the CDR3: TGTGCCAGCAGCTTAGACGTGGGGGCTCGAGGCGGGGAGCTGTTTTTT.

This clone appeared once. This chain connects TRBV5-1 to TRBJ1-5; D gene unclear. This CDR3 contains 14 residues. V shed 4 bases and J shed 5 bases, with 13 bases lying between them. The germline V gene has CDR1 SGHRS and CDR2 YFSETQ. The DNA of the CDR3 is TGCGCCAGCAGCCTAGGAGCGGGCGATCAGCCCCAGCATTTT. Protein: CASSLGAGDQPQHF.

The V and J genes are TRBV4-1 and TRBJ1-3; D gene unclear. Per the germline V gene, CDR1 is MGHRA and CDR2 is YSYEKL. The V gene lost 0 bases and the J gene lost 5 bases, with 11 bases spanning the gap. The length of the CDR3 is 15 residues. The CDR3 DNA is TGCGCCAGCAGCCAAGACCGTGTAGAAAGAAACACCATATATTTT. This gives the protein CASSQDRVERNTIYF.

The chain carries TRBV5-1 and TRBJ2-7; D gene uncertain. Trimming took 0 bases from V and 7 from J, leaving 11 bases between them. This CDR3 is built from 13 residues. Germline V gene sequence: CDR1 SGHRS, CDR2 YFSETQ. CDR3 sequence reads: CASSLVSRWEQYF. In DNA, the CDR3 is TGCGCCAGCAGCTTGGTAAGCAGGTGGGAGCAGTACTTC.

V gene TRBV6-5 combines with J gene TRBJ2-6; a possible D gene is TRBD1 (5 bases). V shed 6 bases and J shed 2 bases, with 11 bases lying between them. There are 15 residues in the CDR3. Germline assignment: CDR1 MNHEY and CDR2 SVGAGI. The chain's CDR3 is CASSNDRAGANVLTF. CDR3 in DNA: TGTGCCAGCAGCAACGACAGAGCTGGGGCCAACGTCCTGACTTTC.

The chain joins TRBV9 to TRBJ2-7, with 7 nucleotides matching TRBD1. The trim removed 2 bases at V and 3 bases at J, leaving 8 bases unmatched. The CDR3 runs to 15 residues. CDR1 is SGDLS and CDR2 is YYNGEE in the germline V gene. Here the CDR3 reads CASSVKGQWDYEQYF. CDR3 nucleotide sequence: TGTGCCAGCAGCGTGAAGGGACAGTGGGACTACGAGCAGTACTTC.

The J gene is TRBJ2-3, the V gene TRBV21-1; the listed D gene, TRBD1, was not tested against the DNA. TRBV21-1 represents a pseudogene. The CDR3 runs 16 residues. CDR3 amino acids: CASSTPRDRDTDTQYF. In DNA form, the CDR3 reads TGTGCCAGCAGCACCCCCCGGGACAGGGACACAGATACGCAGTATTTT.

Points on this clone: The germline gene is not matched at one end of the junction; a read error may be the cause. The CDR3 nucleotides read TGTGCCAACAGTATTGGGATACCTTACACCGGGGAGCTATTTTTT. Translated, it gives CANSIGIPYTGELFF. V is TRBV28 and J is TRBJ2-2, with D maybe TRBD2 (5 bases). CDR3 length: 15 residues. CDR1 and CDR2 (germline): MDHEN, SYDVKM.

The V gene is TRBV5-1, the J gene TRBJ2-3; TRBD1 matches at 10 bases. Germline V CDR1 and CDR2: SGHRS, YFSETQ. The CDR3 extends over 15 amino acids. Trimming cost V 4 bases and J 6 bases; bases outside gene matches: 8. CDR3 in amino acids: CASSIQDRGRDTQYF. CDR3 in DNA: TGCGCCAGCAGCATCCAGGACAGGGGGAGGGATACGCAGTATTTT.

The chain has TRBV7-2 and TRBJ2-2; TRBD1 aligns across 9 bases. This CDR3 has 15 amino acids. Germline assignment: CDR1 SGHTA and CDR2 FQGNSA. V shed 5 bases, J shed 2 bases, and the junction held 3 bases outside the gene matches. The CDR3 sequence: CASSPGQGNTGELFF. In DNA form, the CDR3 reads TGTGCCAGCAGCCCGGGACAGGGCAACACCGGGGAGCTGTTTTTT.

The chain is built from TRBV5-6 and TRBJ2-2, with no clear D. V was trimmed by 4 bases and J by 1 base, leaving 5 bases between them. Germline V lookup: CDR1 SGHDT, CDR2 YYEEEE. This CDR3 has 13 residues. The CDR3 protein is CASSTGNTGELFF. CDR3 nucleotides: TGTGCCAGCAGCACCGGGAACACCGGGGAGCTGTTTTTT.

The CDR3 protein is CASSPTSGGAGEQFF. The CDR3 region has the DNA TGCGCCAGCAGCCCAACTAGCGGGGGGGCCGGTGAGCAGTTCTTC. The rearrangement joins TRBV10-2 to TRBJ2-1, with 13 bases identical to TRBD2. The CDR3 totals 15 residues. The trim removed 6 bases at V and 9 bases at J, leaving 8 bases unmatched. From germline, CDR1 is WSHSY and CDR2 SAAADI.

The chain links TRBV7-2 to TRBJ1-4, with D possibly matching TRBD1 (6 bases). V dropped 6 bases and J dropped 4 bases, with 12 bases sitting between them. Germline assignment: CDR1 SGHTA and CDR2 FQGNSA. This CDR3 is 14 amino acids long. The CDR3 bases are TGTGCCAGCAGTAGGGACATCAATAATGAAAAACTGTTTTTT. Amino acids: CASSRDINNEKLFF.

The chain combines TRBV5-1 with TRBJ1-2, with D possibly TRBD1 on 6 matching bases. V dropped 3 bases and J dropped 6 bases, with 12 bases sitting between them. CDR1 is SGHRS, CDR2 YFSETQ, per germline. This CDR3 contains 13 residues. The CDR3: CASSSGTSDGYTF. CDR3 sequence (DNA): TGCGCCAGCAGCTCCGGGACAAGCGATGGCTACACCTTC.

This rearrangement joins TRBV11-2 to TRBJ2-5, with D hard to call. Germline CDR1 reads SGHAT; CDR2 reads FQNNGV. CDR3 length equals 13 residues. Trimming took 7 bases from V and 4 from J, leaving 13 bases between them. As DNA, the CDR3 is TGTGCCAGCACCCTCAGGCTGGGAGAGACCCAGTACTTC. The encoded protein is CASTLRLGETQYF.

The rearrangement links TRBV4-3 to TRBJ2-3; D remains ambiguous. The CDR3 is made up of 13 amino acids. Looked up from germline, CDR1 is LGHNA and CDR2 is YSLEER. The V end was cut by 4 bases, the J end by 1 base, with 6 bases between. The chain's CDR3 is CASSPGGTDTQYF. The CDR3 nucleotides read TGCGCCAGCAGCCCCGGTGGCACAGATACGCAGTATTTT.

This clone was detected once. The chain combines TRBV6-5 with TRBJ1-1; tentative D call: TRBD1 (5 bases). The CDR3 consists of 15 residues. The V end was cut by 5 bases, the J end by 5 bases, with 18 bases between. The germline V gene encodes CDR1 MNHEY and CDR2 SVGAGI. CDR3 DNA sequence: TGTGCCAGCAGTACCCAGGGCCTCGGGTGGACTGAAGCTTTCTTT. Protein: CASSTQGLGWTEAFF.

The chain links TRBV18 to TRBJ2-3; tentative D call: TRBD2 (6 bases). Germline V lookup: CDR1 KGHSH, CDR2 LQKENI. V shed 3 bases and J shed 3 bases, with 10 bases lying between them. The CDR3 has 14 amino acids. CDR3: CASSPEGTTDTQYF. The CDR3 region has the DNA TGTGCCAGCTCACCCGAAGGGACTACAGATACGCAGTATTTT.

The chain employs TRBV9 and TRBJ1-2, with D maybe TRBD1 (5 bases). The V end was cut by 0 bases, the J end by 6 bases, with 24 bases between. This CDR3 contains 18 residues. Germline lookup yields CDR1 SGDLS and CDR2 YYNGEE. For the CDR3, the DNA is TGTGCCAGCAGCGTAGGAAGCAGGGTCCCCCTTTTTAAGGATGGCTACACCTTC. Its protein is CASSVGSRVPLFKDGYTF.

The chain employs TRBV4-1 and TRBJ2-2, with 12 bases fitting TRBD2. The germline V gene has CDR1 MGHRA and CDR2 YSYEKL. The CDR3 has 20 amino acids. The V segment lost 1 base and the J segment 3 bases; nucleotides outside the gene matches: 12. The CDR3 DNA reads TGCGCCAGCAGCCAAGCCGACGGGCTAGCGGGGGGGCCGGACACCGGGGAGCTGTTTTTT. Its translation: CASSQADGLAGGPDTGELFF.

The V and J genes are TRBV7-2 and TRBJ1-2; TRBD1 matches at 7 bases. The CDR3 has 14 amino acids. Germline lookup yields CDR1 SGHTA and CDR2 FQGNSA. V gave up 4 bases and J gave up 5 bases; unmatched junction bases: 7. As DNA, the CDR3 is TGTGCCAGCAGCTCATACGGGACAGATTATGGCTACACCTTC. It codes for CASSSYGTDYGYTF.

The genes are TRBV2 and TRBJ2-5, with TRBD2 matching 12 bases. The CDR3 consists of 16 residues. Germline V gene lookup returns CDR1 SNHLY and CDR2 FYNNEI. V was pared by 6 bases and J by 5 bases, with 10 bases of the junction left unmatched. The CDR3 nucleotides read TGTGCCAGCAGGGGCCCACTAGCGGGGGGTGGGGAGACCCAGTACTTC. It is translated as CASRGPLAGGGETQYF.

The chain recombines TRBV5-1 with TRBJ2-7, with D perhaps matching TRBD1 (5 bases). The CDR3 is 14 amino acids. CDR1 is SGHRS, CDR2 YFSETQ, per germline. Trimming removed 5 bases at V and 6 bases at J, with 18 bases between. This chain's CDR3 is CASRVQGTSLEQYF. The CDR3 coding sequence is TGCGCCAGCAGAGTCCAGGGAACGAGTCTCGAGCAGTACTTC.

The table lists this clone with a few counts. The CDR3 reads CASTETGGAGQPQHF. Here the CDR3 DNA reads TGCGCCAGCACCGAGACAGGGGGCGCAGGGCAGCCCCAGCATTTT. The chain joins TRBV5-1 to TRBJ1-5; 10 positions agree with TRBD1. The germline V gene encodes CDR1 SGHRS and CDR2 YFSETQ. With V trimmed by 6 bases and J by 7 bases, 10 bases remained unmatched. The CDR3 covers 15 residues.

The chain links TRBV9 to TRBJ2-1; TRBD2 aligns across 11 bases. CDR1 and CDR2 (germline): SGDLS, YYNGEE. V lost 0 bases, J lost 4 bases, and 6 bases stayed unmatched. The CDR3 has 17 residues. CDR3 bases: TGTGCCAGCAGCGTAGAGGCTAGCGGGGGGCTTTACAATGAGCAGTTCTTC. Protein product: CASSVEASGGLYNEQFF.

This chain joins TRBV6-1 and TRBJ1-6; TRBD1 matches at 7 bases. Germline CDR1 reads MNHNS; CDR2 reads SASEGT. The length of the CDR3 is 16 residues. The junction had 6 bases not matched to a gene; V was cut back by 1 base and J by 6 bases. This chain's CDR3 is CASSEGGTVTNSPLHF. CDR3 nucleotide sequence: TGTGCCAGCAGTGAAGGAGGGACAGTGACTAATTCACCCCTCCACTTT.

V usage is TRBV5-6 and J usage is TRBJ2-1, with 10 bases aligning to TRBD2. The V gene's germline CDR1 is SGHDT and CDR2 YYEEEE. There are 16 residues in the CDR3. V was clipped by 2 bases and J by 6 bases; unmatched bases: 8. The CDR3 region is CASSFFLSGGPNEQFF. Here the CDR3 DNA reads TGTGCCAGCAGCTTCTTTCTTAGCGGGGGGCCCAATGAGCAGTTCTTC.

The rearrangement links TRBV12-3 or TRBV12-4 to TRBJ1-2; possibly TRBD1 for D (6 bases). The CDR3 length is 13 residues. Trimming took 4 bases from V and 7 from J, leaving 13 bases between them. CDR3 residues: CASSSGFRGGYTF. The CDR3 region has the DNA TGTGCCAGCAGTTCGGGCTTCAGGGGTGGCTACACCTTC.

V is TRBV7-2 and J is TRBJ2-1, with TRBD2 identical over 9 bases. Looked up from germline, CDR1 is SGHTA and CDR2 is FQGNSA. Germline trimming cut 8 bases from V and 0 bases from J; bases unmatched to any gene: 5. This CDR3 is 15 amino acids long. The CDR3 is CASASSGGSYNEQFF. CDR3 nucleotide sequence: TGTGCCAGCGCGAGTAGCGGGGGCTCCTACAATGAGCAGTTCTTC.

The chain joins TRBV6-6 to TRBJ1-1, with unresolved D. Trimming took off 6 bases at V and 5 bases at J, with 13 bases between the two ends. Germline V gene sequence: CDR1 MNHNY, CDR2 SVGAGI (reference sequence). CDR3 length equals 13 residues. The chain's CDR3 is CASSSEGGTEAFF. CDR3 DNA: TGTGCCAGCAGCTCAGAGGGAGGTACTGAAGCTTTCTTT.

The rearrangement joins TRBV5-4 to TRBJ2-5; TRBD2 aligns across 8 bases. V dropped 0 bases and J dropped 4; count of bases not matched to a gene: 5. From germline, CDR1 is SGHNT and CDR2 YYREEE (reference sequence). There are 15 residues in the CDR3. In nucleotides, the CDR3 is TGTGCCAGCAGCTTGGATAGCGGGGCGGGAGAGACCCAGTACTTC. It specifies CASSLDSGAGETQYF.